A selection of T cell receptor beta chains follows, all from one sample in a study of CD8+ T cells in alopecia areata. Assay: immunoSEQ multiplex PCR; the TCRdb copy retains only in-frame clones and omits some. The sample lists about 150,000 clones; around 50% were seen once. The material sequenced was CD4+ T cells sorted from blood, taken at week 0. These receptors were obtained from a human donor with alopecia areata. Each CDR3 is given without its conserved first and last residue. Each record gives: V gene, CDR3 protein.

v_gene: TRBV2
CDR3aa: ASSNGPTDTQY

v_gene: TRBV7-9
CDR3aa: ASSYPTVTNYGYT

v_gene: TRBV4-3
CDR3aa: ASSQELAGGRAQY

v_gene: TRBV9
CDR3aa: ASSAGLAGKGETQY

v_gene: TRBV5-8
CDR3aa: ASSLVAGRSETQY

v_gene: TRBV6-5
CDR3aa: ASSPQGNVYGYT

v_gene: TRBV7-9
CDR3aa: ASSLGRNYT

v_gene: TRBV6-6
CDR3aa: ASLYGGHNEQF

v_gene: TRBV29-1
CDR3aa: SHKGGSSYNEQF

v_gene: TRBV29-1
CDR3aa: SVGEGTETQY

v_gene: TRBV10-3
CDR3aa: ATSLARGETQY

v_gene: TRBV18
CDR3aa: ASSPRTGEETQY

v_gene: TRBV4-1
CDR3aa: ASSQEVGIRGETQY

v_gene: TRBV7-9
CDR3aa: ASSLEGPGKKQY

v_gene: TRBV11-3
CDR3aa: ASSLSLLGQGNTEAF

v_gene: TRBV9
CDR3aa: ASSVGVGLSTEAF

v_gene: TRBV29-1
CDR3aa: SVEEGWTGGGSNEQY

v_gene: TRBV4-1
CDR3aa: ASSPGLAGGIAKNIQY

v_gene: TRBV5-4
CDR3aa: ASSTTGTEYGYT

v_gene: TRBV6-5
CDR3aa: ASSIRKGAYEQY

v_gene: TRBV5-1
CDR3aa: ASSFSGDITDTQY

v_gene: TRBV19
CDR3aa: ASSPQRGNTGELF

v_gene: TRBV7-9
CDR3aa: ASSLGTGGREGTEAF

v_gene: TRBV15
CDR3aa: ATSRDGKGRGYT

v_gene: TRBV29-1
CDR3aa: SVELVGETQY

v_gene: TRBV18
CDR3aa: ASSPPGDTEAF

v_gene: TRBV7-9
CDR3aa: ASSFGSDSNSNQPQH

v_gene: TRBV28
CDR3aa: ASKRGLSSGANVLT

v_gene: TRBV6-5
CDR3aa: ASSSSSEQF

v_gene: TRBV29-1
CDR3aa: SVGWQHNEQF

v_gene: TRBV29-1
CDR3aa: SAGTNEKLF

v_gene: TRBV7-6
CDR3aa: ASSLDRGQETQY

v_gene: TRBV7-9
CDR3aa: ASSLYEGEGKTQY

v_gene: TRBV4-1
CDR3aa: ASSQDRGGGRSYEQY

v_gene: TRBV19
CDR3aa: ASSITGPGQPQH

v_gene: TRBV6-1
CDR3aa: ASSSTGRNSPLH

v_gene: TRBV2
CDR3aa: ASSPSGANTGELF

v_gene: TRBV10-3
CDR3aa: AISERGEETQY

v_gene: TRBV4-1
CDR3aa: ASSQEGLTQY

v_gene: TRBV6-5
CDR3aa: ASSYSGYSGANVLT

v_gene: TRBV4-1
CDR3aa: ASSGDSSETQY